These T cell receptor beta chains were read from a single sample in a study of OX40 agonist ivuxolimab in advanced cancers. Produced via immunoSEQ multiplex PCR; TCRdb's table is partial and in-frame only. The sample carries 49,000 or so clones, 75% to 85% recorded once. Sequences were derived from CD4+ or CD8+ T cells sorted from blood, sampled in a trial of the OX40 agonist ivuxolimab. Source of these receptors: an adult with an advanced solid tumor such as melanoma, head and neck, liver or kidney cancer. CDR3s include the opening cysteine and the closing phenylalanine or tryptophan. A D gene is named only where the DNA matches it firmly. Size is omitted from some rows. Given values are once, few, many or a class for expanded clones.

d_call	j_call	clone_size	v_call	cdr3_aa	cdr3_nt
TRBD1	TRBJ1-6	.	TRBV11-1	CASSRTGNNSPLHF	TGTGCCAGCAGCAGGACAGGGAATAATTCACCCCTCCACTTT
TRBD1	TRBJ1-1	.	TRBV6-6	CASSSRGVNTEAFF	TGTGCCAGCAGTTCCAGGGGGGTGAACACTGAAGCTTTCTTT
.	TRBJ1-2	.	TRBV21-1	CASSKGVGGWGRMPNYGYTF	TGTGCCAGCAGCAAAGGTGTAGGCGGTTGGGGACGCATGCCTAACTATGGCTACACCTTC
.	TRBJ2-4	.	TRBV29-1	CSVRLAKNIQYF	TGCAGCGTACGCCTAGCCAAAAACATTCAGTACTTC
.	TRBJ1-4	medium-sized	TRBV18	CASSRDKGEKLFF	TGTGCCAGCTCACGGGACAAGGGGGAAAAACTGTTTTTT
TRBD1	TRBJ2-6	once	TRBV5-1	CASSLARGQGFSGANVLTF	TGCGCCAGCAGCTTGGCCCGGGGACAGGGATTTAGCGGGGCCAACGTCCTGACTTTC
.	TRBJ2-5	.	TRBV7-9	CASSFAGTWGTQYF	TGTGCCAGCAGCTTCGCAGGGACCTGGGGGACCCAGTACTTC
TRBD2	TRBJ2-5	.	TRBV7-3	CASSFLGLAETQYF	TGTGCCAGCAGCTTCCTCGGACTAGCAGAGACCCAGTACTTC
.	TRBJ2-1	.	TRBV25-1	CASKDLTDEQFF	TGTGCCAGCAAGGACCTTACAGATGAGCAGTTCTTC
.	TRBJ2-5	once	TRBV10-2	CASSESGLGTQYF	TGCGCCAGCAGTGAGTCGGGCCTAGGGACCCAGTACTTC
.	TRBJ1-6	.	TRBV5-1	CASSDTGINSPLHF	TGCGCCAGCAGCGACACAGGGATTAATTCACCCCTCCACTTT
TRBD1	TRBJ1-2	.	TRBV9	CASSPGTAYNYGYTF	TGTGCCAGCAGCCCCGGGACAGCTTATAACTATGGCTACACCTTC
.	TRBJ2-2	.	TRBV7-2	CASSSRGQGRSGGELFF	TGTGCCAGCAGCTCGCGGGGGCAGGGGCGATCAGGCGGGGAGCTGTTTTTT
.	TRBJ1-1	few	TRBV5-1	CASSLATPVNTEAFF	TGCGCCAGCAGCTTGGCTACTCCGGTGAACACTGAAGCTTTCTTT
.	TRBJ1-3	.	TRBV7-8	CASSLQGFSSGNTIYF	TGTGCCAGCAGCCTGCAGGGGTTTAGCTCTGGAAACACCATATATTTT
.	TRBJ1-4	.	TRBV7-6	CASSLARSANEKLFF	TGTGCCAGCAGCTTAGCAAGGTCCGCTAATGAAAAACTGTTTTTT
.	TRBJ1-1	.	TRBV4-3	CASSQAVRSSTEAFF	TGCGCCAGCAGCCAAGCGGTCAGGTCGAGCACTGAAGCTTTCTTT
TRBD1	TRBJ2-2	.	TRBV6-5	CASSRTGNTGELFF	TGTGCCAGCTCCAGGACAGGGAACACCGGGGAGCTGTTTTTT
.	TRBJ1-5	few	TRBV2	CASSELGRNQPQHF	TGTGCCAGCAGTGAATTGGGGAGGAATCAGCCCCAGCATTTT
.	TRBJ2-3	.	TRBV2	CASSEGITDTQYF	TGTGCCAGCAGTGAAGGGATCACAGATACGCAGTATTTT
TRBD1	TRBJ1-6	.	TRBV5-1	CASSQSGTGSSYNSPLHF	TGCGCCAGCAGCCAGTCCGGGACAGGCAGCTCCTATAATTCACCCCTCCACTTT
.	TRBJ2-2	.	TRBV12-5	CASGLQAAGELFF	TGTGCTAGTGGTTTGCAGGCCGCCGGGGAGCTGTTTTTT
TRBD2	TRBJ2-1	.	TRBV18	CASSPSGSSYNEQFF	TGTGCCAGCTCACCAAGCGGGAGTTCCTACAATGAGCAGTTCTTC
.	TRBJ2-1	.	TRBV6-1	CASSPPGVREQFF	TGTGCCAGCAGCCCCCCAGGTGTTCGGGAGCAGTTCTTC
.	TRBJ2-7	.	TRBV4-1	CASSRELESSYEQYF	TGCGCCAGCAGCCGAGAGCTAGAGTCCTCCTACGAGCAGTACTTC
.	TRBJ1-4	.	TRBV10-3	CAISETGPEKLFF	TGTGCCATCAGTGAGACCGGCCCTGAAAAACTGTTTTTT
.	TRBJ1-2	.	TRBV29-1	CSVEDPLGGKGYTF	TGCAGCGTTGAAGATCCGTTAGGGGGGAAGGGCTACACCTTC
.	TRBJ2-7	.	TRBV6-5	CASRGSTSYEQYF	TGTGCCAGCAGGGGGTCGACGTCCTACGAGCAGTACTTC
.	TRBJ1-1	.	TRBV4-2	CASSLGTLTEAFF	TGTGCCAGCAGCTTGGGGACCCTCACTGAAGCTTTCTTT
.	TRBJ1-1	.	TRBV30	CAWSRMTWGNTEAFF	TGTGCCTGGAGTAGGATGACCTGGGGTAACACTGAAGCTTTCTTT
TRBD1	TRBJ1-2	few	TRBV29-1	CSAGTGYNYGYTF	TGCAGCGCTGGGACAGGGTATAACTATGGCTACACCTTC
.	TRBJ2-3	.	TRBV1	CTSSQGLSLAGVMDTQYF	TGCACCAGCAGCCAAGGGCTCTCTCTAGCGGGGGTCATGGATACGCAGTATTTT
.	TRBJ2-1	.	TRBV9	CASSVGGWGDEQFF	TGTGCCAGCAGCGTAGGAGGCTGGGGGGATGAGCAGTTCTTC
.	TRBJ2-1	once	TRBV2	CASSRQRALNIHEQFF	TGTGCCAGCAGTAGGCAACGGGCACTAAATATCCATGAGCAGTTCTTC
.	TRBJ2-7	once	TRBV19	CASSPVGGTSYEQYF	TGTGCCAGCTCCCCCGTGGGGGGTACCTCCTACGAGCAGTACTTC
TRBD2	TRBJ2-1	.	TRBV5-1	CASGGLAEINEQFF	TGCGCCAGCGGGGGACTAGCGGAAATCAATGAGCAGTTCTTC
.	TRBJ2-4	.	TRBV2	CASSESSRVGAKNIQYF	TGTGCCAGCAGTGAAAGTTCCAGGGTAGGGGCCAAAAACATTCAGTACTTC
.	TRBJ1-5	.	TRBV12-5	CASGSDNQPQHF	TGTGCTAGTGGGTCAGACAATCAGCCCCAGCATTTT
.	TRBJ2-7	.	TRBV28	CASSSLYEQYF	TGTGCCAGCAGTTCCTTATACGAGCAGTACTTC
TRBD2	TRBJ2-7	few	TRBV5-1	CASRVETSGSVYEQYF	TGCGCCAGCAGAGTGGAGACTAGCGGGAGTGTCTACGAGCAGTACTTC
.	TRBJ2-7	.	TRBV30	CAWSVRQIGTGEQYF	TGTGCCTGGAGTGTCCGGCAGATAGGGACGGGCGAGCAGTACTTC
TRBD1	TRBJ2-4	.	TRBV4-2	CASSQGLGQINIQYF	TGTGCCAGCAGCCAGGGTCTGGGACAGATAAACATTCAGTACTTC
.	TRBJ2-3	.	TRBV15	CATSREEGTDTQYF	TGTGCCACCAGCAGAGAAGAGGGCACAGATACGCAGTATTTT
TRBD1	TRBJ2-1	.	TRBV7-2	CATKGQGPQYYNEQFF	TGTGCCACCAAGGGACAGGGGCCACAATATTACAATGAGCAGTTCTTC
TRBD1	TRBJ2-7	.	TRBV6-5	CASSYGTGGDYEQYF	TGTGCCAGCAGTTACGGGACAGGGGGGGATTACGAGCAGTACTTC
TRBD2	TRBJ2-1	.	TRBV11-2	CASSLAGLAAHEQFF	TGTGCCAGCAGCTTAGCGGGACTAGCGGCGCATGAGCAGTTCTTC
.	TRBJ1-1	once	TRBV5-1	CASSFSTGAGNTEAFF	TGCGCCAGCAGCTTTTCTACGGGGGCCGGGAACACTGAAGCTTTCTTT
.	TRBJ1-2	.	TRBV9	CASSVQNGLFGYTF	TGTGCCAGCAGCGTGCAGAACGGCCTCTTTGGCTACACCTTC